The source of this T cell receptor (beta chain) is a study of T cells in Graves' hyperthyroidism and ophthalmopathy. Trimming took 0 bases from V and 10 from J, leaving 17 bases between them. The CDR3 has 16 amino acids. From germline, CDR1 is SGHRS and CDR2 YFSETQ. TCR beta CDR3 region amplification was performed from RNA transcripts. RT-PCR in the first round (using the HTBI primer set) targeted the TCR CDR3. TCRdb independently ran MiXCR on the multiplex PCR reads; one entry per CDR3 protein. The sample yields under 400,000 distinct CDR3 sequences, around a sixth seen once. Input material: blood. V is TRBV5-1 and J is TRBJ1-6, with D maybe TRBD1 (5 bases). The clonotype was recovered from a woman in her fifties or sixties with Graves' hyperthyroidism. The DNA for the CDR3 is TGCGCCAGCAGCTTGGGGTCAGGGCCGGCTGGCTCACCCCTCCACTTT. Protein product: CASSLGSGPAGSPLHF.